This T cell receptor (beta chain) was recorded in a study of blood T cell repertoires in COVID-19. The method was immunoSEQ multiplex PCR; TCRdb's version includes in-frame clones alone and lacks a portion of them. The sample lists approximately 490,000 clones, 87% occurring once. Those who participated ranged in age from about 18 to 95 years and resided in roughly 26 US areas. Material: PBMCs or T cells enriched from blood (not recorded which). This sequence was found in a young woman who had recovered from COVID-19.

The CDR3 coding sequence is TGTGCCAGCAGTTCGTCCCAGAGGGAGTCACCCCTCCACTTT. As protein: CASSSSQRESPLHF. The J gene is TRBJ1-6, the V gene TRBV6-5; D uncertain. V was clipped by 4 bases and J by 10 bases, with 14 bases between them. In germline, CDR1 is MNHEY, CDR2 SVGAGI. The CDR3 runs 14 residues.